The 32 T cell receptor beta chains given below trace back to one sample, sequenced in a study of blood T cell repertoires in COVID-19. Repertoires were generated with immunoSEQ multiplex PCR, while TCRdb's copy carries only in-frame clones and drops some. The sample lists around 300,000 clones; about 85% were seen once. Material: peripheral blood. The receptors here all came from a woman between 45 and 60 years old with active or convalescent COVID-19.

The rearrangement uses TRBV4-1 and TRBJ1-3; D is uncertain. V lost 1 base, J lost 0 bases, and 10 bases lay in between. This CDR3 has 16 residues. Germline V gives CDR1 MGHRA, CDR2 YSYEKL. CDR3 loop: CASSQVGRSSGNTIYF. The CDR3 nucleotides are TGCGCCAGCAGCCAAGTCGGTCGGAGCTCTGGAAACACCATATATTTT.

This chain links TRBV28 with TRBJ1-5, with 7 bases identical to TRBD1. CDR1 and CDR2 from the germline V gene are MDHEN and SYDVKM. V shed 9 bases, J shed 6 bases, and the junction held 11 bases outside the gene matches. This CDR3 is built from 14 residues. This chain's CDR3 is CASNEGADGQPQHF. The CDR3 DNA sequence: TGTGCCAGTAACGAGGGGGCGGATGGTCAGCCCCAGCATTTT.

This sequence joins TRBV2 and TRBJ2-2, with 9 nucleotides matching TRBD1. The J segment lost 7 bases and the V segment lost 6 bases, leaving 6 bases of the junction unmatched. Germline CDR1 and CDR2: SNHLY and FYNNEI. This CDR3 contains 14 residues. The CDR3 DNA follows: TGTGCCAGCAGGGGACAGGGAGGAGGCGGGGAGCTGTTTTTT. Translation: CASRGQGGGGELFF.

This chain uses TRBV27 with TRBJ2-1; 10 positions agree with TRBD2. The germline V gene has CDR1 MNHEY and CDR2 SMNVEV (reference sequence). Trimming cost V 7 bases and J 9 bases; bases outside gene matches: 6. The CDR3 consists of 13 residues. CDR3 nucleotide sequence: TGTGCCAGCACCGGGACTAGCGAGGGTGAGCAGTTCTTC. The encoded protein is CASTGTSEGEQFF.

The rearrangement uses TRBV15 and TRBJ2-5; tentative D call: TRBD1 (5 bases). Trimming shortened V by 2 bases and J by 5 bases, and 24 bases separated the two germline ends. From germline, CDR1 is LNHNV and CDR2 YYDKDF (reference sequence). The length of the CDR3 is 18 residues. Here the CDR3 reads CATSRFYPRQGSYETQYF. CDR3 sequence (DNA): TGTGCCACCAGCAGATTTTATCCCCGGCAGGGATCATACGAGACCCAGTACTTC.

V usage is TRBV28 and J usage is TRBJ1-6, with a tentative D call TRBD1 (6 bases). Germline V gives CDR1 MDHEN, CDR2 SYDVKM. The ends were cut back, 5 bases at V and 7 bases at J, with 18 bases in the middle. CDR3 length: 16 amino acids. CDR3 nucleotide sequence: TGTGCCAGCAGTGTGCAGAGGGGGTTGGGGAATTCACCCCTCCACTTT. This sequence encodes CASSVQRGLGNSPLHF.

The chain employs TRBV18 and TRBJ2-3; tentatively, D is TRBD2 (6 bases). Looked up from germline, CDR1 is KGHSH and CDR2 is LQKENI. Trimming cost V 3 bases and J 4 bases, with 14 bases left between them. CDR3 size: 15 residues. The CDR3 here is CASSPKRDFPDTQYF. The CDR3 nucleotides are TGTGCCAGCTCACCGAAAAGGGACTTTCCAGATACGCAGTATTTT.

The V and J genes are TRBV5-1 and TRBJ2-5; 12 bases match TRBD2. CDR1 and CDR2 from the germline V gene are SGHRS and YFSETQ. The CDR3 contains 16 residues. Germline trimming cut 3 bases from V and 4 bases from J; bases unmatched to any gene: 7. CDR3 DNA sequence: TGCGCCAGCAGCTCAGAACTAGCGGGAGGTCGAGAGACCCAGTACTTC. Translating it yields CASSSELAGGRETQYF. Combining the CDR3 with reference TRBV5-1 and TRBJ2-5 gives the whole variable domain KAGVTQTPRYLIKTRGQQVTLSCSPISGHRSVSWYQQTPGQGLQFLFEYFSETQRNKGNFPGRFSGRQFSNSRSEMNVSTLELGDSALYLCASSSELAGGRETQYFGPGTRLLVL.

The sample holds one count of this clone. CDR3: CASSTVSISNQPQHF. The CDR3 bases are TGTGCCAGTAGTACAGTCTCGATTAGCAATCAGCCCCAGCATTTT. V usage is TRBV19 and J usage is TRBJ1-5; D gene ambiguous. CDR1 LNHDA and CDR2 SQIVND come from the germline V gene (reference sequence). Trimming took 4 bases from V and 0 from J, leaving 10 bases between them. The CDR3 sequence is 15 residues long.

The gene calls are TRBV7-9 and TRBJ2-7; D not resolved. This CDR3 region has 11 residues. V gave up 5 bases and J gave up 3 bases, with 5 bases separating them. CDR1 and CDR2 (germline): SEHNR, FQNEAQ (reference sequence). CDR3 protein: CASSTLYEQYF. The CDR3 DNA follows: TGTGCCAGCAGCACTCTCTACGAGCAGTACTTC. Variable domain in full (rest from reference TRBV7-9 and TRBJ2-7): DTGVSQNPRHKITKRGQNVTFRCDPISEHNRLYWYRQTLGQGPEFLTYFQNEAQLEKSRLLSDRFSAERPKGSFSTLEIQRTEQGDSAMYLCASSTLYEQYFGPGTRLTVT.

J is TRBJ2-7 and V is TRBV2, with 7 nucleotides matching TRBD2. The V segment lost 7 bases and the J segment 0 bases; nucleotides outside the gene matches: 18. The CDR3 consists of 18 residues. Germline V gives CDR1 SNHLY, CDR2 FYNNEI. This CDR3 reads CASTTGYNRGRVSYEQYF. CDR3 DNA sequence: TGTGCCAGCACCACAGGATACAATCGCGGGAGAGTCTCCTACGAGCAGTACTTC.

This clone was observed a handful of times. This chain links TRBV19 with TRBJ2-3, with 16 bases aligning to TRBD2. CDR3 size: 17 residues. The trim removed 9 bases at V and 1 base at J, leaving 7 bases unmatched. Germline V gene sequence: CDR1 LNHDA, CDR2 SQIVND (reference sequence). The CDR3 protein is CASGTSGRAWGTDTQYF. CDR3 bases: TGTGCCAGCGGGACTAGCGGGAGGGCCTGGGGCACAGATACGCAGTATTTT.

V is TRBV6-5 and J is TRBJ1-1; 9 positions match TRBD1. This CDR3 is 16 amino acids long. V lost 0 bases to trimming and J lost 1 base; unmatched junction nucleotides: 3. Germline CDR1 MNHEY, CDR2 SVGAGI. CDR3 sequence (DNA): TGTGCCAGCAGTTACTCAAGACAGGGGGGGAACACTGAAGCTTTCTTT. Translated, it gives CASSYSRQGGNTEAFF.

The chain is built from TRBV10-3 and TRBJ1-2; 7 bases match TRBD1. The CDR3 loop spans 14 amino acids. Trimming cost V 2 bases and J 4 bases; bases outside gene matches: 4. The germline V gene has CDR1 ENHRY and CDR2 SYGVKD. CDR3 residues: CAISEGAGGYGYTF. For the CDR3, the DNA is TGTGCCATCAGTGAGGGTGCAGGGGGCTATGGCTACACCTTC.

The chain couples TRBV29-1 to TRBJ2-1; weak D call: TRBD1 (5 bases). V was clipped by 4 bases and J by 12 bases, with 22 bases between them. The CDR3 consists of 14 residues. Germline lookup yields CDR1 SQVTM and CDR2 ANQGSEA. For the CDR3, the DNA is TGCAGCGTTGGGACGGACATCAGAGGCCAATGGCAGTTCTTC. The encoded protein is CSVGTDIRGQWQFF.

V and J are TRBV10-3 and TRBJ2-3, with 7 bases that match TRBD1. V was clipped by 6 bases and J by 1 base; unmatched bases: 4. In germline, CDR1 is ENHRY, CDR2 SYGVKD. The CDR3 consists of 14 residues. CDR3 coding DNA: TGTGCCATCAGAGGGACAGTCGGCACAGATACGCAGTATTTT. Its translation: CAIRGTVGTDTQYF.

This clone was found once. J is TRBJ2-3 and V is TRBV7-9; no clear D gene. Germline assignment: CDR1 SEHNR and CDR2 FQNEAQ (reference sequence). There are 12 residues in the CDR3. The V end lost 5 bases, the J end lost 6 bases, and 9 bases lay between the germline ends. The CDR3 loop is CASSLLSDTQYF. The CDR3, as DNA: TGTGCCAGCAGCCTCTTATCGGATACGCAGTATTTT.

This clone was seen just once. The CDR3 sequence: CASSDRRTGGRQPQHF. Written as DNA, the CDR3 is TGTGCCAGCAGTGACAGGCGGACAGGGGGCCGTCAGCCCCAGCATTTT. The V gene is TRBV6-1, the J gene TRBJ1-5; TRBD1 agrees at 11 bases. The trim removed 3 bases at V and 6 bases at J, leaving 7 bases unmatched. The germline V gene encodes CDR1 MNHNS and CDR2 SASEGT. This CDR3 comprises 16 residues.

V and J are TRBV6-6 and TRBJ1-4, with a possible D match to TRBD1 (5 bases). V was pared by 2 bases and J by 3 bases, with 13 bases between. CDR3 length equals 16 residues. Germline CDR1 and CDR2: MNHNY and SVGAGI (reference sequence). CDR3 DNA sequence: TGTGCCAGCAGTTACGGAGGGGTGGGCTCTAATGAAAAACTGTTTTTT. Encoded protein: CASSYGGVGSNEKLFF.

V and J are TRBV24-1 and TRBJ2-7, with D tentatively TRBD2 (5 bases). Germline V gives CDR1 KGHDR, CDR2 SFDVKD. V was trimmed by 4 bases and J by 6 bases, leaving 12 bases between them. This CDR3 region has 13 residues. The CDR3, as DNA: TGTGCCACCAGTGACCGGAGAGGGAGCGAGCAGTACTTC. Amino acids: CATSDRRGSEQYF.

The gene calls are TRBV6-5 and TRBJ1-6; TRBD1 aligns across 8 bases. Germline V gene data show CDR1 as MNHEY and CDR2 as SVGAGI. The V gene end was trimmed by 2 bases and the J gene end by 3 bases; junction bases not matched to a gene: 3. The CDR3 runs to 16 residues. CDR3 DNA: TGTGCCAGCAGTTACACCGGGACAGGCTATAATTCACCCCTCCACTTT. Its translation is CASSYTGTGYNSPLHF.

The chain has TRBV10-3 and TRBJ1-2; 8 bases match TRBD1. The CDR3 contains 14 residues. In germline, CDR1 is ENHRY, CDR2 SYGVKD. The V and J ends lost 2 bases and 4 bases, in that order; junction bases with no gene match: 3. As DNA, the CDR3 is TGTGCCATCAGTGAGGACAGGGGTGGCTATGGCTACACCTTC. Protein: CAISEDRGGYGYTF.

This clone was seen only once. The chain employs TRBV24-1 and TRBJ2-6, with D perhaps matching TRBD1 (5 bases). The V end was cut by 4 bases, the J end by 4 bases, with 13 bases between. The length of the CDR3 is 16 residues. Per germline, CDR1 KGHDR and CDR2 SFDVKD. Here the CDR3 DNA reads TGTGCCACCAGTGAGGGGCCCCAGCCCGGGGCCAACGTCCTGACTTTC. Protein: CATSEGPQPGANVLTF.

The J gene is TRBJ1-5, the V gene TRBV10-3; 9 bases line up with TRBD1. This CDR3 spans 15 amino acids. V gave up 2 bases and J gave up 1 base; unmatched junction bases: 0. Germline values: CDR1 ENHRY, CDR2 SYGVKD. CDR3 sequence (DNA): TGTGCCATCAGTGAGGGGACAGGGAGCAATCAGCCCCAGCATTTT. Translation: CAISEGTGSNQPQHF.

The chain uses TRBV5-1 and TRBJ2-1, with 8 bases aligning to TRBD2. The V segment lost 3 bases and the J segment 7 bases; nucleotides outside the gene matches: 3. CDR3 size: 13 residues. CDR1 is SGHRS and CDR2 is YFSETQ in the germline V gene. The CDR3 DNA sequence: TGCGCCAGCAGCTCGGGAGGGGGGAATGAGCAGTTCTTC. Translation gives CASSSGGGNEQFF.

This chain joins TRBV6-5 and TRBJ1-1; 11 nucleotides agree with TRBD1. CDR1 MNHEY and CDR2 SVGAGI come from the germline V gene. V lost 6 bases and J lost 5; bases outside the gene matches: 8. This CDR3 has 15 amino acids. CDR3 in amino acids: CASRPRTGGGTEAFF. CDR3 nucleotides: TGTGCCAGCAGACCTCGGACAGGGGGCGGGACTGAAGCTTTCTTT.

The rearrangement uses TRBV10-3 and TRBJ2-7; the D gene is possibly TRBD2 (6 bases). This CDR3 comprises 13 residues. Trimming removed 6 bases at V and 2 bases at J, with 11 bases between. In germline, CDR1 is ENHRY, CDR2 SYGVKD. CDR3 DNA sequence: TGTGCCATCAGCAAGGAGGGGCCCTACGAGCAGTACTTC. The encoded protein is CAISKEGPYEQYF.

The DNA for the CDR3 is TGTGCCAGCAGCCAAACAGGCGTTGTGGAAAAACTGTTTTTT. It yields the protein CASSQTGVVEKLFF. The chain joins TRBV3-1 (or the pseudogene TRBV3-2) to TRBJ1-4, with D perhaps TRBD1 (5 bases). The CDR3 sequence is 14 residues long. V was clipped by 2 bases and J by 8 bases, with 12 bases between them. Per the germline V gene, CDR1 is LGHDT and CDR2 is YNNKEL (reference sequence).

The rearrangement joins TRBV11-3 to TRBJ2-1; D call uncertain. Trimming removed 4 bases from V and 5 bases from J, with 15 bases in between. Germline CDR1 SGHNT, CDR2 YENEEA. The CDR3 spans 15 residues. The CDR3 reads CASSSKFDKNNEQFF. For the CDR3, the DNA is TGTGCCAGCAGCTCTAAATTCGACAAGAACAATGAGCAGTTCTTC.

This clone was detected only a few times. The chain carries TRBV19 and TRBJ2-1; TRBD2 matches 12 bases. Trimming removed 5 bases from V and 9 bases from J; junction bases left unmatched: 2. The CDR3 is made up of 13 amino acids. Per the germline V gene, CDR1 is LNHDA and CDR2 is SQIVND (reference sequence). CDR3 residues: CASSLLAGGEQFF. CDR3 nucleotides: TGTGCCAGTAGTTTACTAGCGGGAGGTGAGCAGTTCTTC.

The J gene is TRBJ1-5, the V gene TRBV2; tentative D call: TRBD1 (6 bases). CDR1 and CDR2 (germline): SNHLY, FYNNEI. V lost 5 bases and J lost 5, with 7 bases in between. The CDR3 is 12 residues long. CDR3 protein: CASSHRDQPQHF. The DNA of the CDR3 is TGTGCCAGCAGTCACAGGGATCAGCCCCAGCATTTT.

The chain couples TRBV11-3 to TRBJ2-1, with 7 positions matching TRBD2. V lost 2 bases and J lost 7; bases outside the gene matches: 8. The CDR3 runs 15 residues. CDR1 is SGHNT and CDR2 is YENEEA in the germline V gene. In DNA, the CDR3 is TGTGCCAGCAGCTTAAGGAGCGGGGCGGGGAATGAGCAGTTCTTC. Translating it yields CASSLRSGAGNEQFF.